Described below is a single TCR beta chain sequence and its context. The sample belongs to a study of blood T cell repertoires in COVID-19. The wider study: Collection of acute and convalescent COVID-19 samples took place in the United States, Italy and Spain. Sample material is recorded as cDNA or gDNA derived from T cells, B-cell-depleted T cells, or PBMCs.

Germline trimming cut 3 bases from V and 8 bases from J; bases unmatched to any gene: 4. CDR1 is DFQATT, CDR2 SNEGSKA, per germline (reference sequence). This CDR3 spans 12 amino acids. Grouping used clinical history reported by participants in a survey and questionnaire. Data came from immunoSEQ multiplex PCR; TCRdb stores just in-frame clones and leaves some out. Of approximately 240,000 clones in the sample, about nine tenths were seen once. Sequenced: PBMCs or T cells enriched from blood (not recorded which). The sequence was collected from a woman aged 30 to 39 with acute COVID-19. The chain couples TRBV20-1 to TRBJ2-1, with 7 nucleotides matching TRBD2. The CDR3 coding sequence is TGCAGTGCTAGTGGGGGGGACTATGAGCAGTTCTTC. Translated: CSASGGDYEQFF.